This TCR beta chain stems from a study of early T cells in non-severe SARS-CoV-2 infection. Findings and caveats of the study: VDJdb matching favored anti-spike CD8 responses, missing private and CD4 specificities.

CDR1 is SGHTA and CDR2 is FQGNSA in the germline V gene. The CDR3 length is 12 residues. Remarks on this clonotype: Its antigen is still unknown. A much bigger clone sits one base away, suggesting this may be a read error.

The TCR library protocol attached unique molecular identifiers to the individual cDNA molecules. TCRdb processed the 5' RACE reads anew with MiXCR; each CDR3 protein has one entry. The sample carries 45,000 to 55,000 distinct CDR3 sequences, under 7.5% recorded once. The clonotype was recovered from an adult who was a healthcare worker with PCR-confirmed SARS-CoV-2 infection or an uninfected control (not recorded which). The V call is TRBV7-2, the J call TRBJ2-7; D is ambiguous. The sample comprised whole blood. The CDR3 DNA sequence: TGTGCCATCAGCTTAGAAACCGTCGAGCAGTACTTC. Translating it yields CAISLETVEQYF.